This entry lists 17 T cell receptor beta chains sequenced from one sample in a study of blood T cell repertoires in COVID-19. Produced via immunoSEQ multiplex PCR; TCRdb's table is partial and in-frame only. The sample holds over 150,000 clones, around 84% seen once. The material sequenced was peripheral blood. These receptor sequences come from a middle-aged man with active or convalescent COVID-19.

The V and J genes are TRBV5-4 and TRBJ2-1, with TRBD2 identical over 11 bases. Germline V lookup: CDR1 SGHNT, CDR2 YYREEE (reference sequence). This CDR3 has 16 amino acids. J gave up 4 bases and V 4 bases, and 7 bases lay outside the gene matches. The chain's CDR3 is CASSLAGTSGYNEQFF. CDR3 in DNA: TGTGCCAGCAGCCTGGCCGGGACTAGCGGATACAATGAGCAGTTCTTC.

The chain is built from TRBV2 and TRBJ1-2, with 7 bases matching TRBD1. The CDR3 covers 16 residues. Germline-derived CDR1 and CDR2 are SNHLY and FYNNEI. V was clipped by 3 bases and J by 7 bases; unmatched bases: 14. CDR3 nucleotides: TGTGCCAGCAGTGACCGACAGGGCGTTAGGGTCGGTGGCTACACCTTC. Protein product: CASSDRQGVRVGGYTF.

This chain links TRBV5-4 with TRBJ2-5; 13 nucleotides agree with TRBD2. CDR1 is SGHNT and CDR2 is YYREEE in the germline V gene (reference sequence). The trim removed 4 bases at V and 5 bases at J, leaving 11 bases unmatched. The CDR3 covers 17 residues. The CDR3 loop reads CASSHPTSGGKGETQYF. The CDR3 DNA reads TGTGCCAGCAGCCACCCGACTAGCGGGGGGAAGGGCGAGACCCAGTACTTC.

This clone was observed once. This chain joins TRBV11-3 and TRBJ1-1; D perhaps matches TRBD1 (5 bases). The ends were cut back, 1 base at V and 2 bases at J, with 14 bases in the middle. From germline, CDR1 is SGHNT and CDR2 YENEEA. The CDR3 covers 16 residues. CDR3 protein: CASSLVPQGLNTEAFF. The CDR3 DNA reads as TGTGCCAGCAGCTTAGTACCTCAGGGTCTCAACACTGAAGCTTTCTTT.

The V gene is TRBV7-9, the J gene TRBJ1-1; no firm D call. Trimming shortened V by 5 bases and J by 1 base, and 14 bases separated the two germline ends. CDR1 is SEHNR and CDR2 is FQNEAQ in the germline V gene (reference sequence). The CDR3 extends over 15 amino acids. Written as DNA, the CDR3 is TGTGCCAGCAGCCCGGACCGTACTAGGAACACTGAAGCTTTCTTT. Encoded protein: CASSPDRTRNTEAFF.

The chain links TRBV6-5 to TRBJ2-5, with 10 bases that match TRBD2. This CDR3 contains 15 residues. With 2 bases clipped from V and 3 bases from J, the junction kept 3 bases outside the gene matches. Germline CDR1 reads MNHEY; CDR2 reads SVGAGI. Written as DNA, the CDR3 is TGTGCCAGCAGTTACGGACTAGCGGTAAAAGAGACCCAGTACTTC. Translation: CASSYGLAVKETQYF.

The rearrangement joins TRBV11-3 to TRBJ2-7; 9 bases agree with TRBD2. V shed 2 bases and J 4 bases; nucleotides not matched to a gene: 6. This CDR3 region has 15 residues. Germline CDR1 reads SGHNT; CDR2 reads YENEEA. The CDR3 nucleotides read TGTGCCAGCAGCTTACGTGGTAGCGGGAGTTACGAGCAGTACTTC. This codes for CASSLRGSGSYEQYF. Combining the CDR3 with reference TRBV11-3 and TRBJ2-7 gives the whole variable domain EAGVVQSPRYKIIEKKQPVAFWCNPISGHNTLYWYLQNLGQGPELLIRYENEEAVDDSQLPKDRFSAERLKGVDSTLKIQPAELGDSAVYLCASSLRGSGSYEQYFGPGTRLTVT.

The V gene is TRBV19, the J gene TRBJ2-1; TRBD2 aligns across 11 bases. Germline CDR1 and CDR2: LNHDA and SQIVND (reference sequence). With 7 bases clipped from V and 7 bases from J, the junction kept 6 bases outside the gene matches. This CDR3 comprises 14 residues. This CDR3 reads CASNSGGAANEQFF. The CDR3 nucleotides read TGTGCCAGTAATAGCGGGGGGGCCGCGAATGAGCAGTTCTTC.

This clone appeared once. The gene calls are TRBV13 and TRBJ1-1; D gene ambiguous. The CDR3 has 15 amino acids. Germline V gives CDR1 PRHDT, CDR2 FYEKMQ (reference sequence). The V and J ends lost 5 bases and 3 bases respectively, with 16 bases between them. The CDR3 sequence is CASSPDGRTYTEAFF. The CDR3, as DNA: TGTGCCAGCAGCCCCGATGGCAGGACTTACACTGAAGCTTTCTTT.

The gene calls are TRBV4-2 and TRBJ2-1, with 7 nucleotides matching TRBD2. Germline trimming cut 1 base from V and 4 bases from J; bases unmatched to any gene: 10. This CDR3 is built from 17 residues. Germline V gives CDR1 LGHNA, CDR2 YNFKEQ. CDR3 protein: CASSQVTLAEGYNEQFF. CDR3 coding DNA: TGTGCCAGCAGCCAAGTTACCCTAGCGGAGGGTTACAATGAGCAGTTCTTC.

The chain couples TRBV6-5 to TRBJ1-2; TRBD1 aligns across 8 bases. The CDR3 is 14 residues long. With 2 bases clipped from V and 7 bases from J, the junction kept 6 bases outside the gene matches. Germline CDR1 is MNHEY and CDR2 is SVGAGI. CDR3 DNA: TGTGCCAGCAGTTACCGCCAGGGGGCATTTGGCTACACCTTC. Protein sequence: CASSYRQGAFGYTF.

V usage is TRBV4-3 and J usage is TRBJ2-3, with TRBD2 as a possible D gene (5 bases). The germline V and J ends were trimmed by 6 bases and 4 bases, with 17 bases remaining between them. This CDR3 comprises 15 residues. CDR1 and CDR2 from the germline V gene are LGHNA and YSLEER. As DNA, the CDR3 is TGCGCCAGCAGGGACCGGGGAACAACGGCAGATACGCAGTATTTT. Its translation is CASRDRGTTADTQYF.

CDR3 residues: CASSYAGGPTDTQYF. In DNA form, the CDR3 reads TGTGCCAGCAGTTACGCGGGGGGTCCCACAGATACGCAGTATTTT. The chain recombines TRBV6-5 with TRBJ2-3, with 8 bases that match TRBD2. Trimming removed 2 bases from V and 2 bases from J; junction bases left unmatched: 3. Germline values: CDR1 MNHEY, CDR2 SVGAGI. CDR3 length equals 15 residues.

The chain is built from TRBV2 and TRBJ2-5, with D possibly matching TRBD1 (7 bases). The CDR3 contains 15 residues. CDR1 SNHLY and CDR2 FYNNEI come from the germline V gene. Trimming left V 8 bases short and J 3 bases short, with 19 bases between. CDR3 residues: CASCRDSGTEETQYF. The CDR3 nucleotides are TGTGCCAGCTGCCGGGACTCAGGGACAGAAGAGACCCAGTACTTC.

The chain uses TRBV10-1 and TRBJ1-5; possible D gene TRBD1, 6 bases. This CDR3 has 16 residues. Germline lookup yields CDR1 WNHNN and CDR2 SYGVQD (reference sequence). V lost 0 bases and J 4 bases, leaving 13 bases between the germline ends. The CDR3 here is CASSESKGQINQPQHF. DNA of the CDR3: TGCGCCAGCAGTGAGTCTAAAGGACAGATAAATCAGCCCCAGCATTTT.

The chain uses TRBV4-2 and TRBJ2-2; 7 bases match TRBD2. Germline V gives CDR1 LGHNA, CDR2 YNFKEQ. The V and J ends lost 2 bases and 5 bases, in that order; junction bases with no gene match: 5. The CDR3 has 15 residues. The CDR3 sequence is CASSQISGSTGELFF. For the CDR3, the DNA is TGTGCCAGCAGCCAAATTAGCGGGTCGACCGGGGAGCTGTTTTTT.

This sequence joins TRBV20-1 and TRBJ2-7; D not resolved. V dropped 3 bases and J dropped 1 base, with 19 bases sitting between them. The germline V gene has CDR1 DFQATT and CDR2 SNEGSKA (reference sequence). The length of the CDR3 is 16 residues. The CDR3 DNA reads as TGCAGTGCTAGTAGAATGGTAGGCAGGAAATCCTACGAGCAGTACTTC. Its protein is CSASRMVGRKSYEQYF.